This TCR beta chain was retrieved from a study of identical twins. The V gene's germline CDR1 is SQVTM and CDR2 ANQGSEA. Trimming at V came to 6 bases and at J to 8 bases, leaving 7 bases not matched to a gene. CDR3 length: 12 amino acids. One entry per CDR3 protein results from TCRdb running MiXCR on the 5' RACE reads. The sample lists 650,000 to 800,000 distinct CDR3 sequences; over 8.5% were seen once. This clonotype appeared a few times. The same specimen was also included in a second study, on yellow fever vaccine responses in identical twins.

The gene calls are TRBV29-1 and TRBJ1-2; 9 positions match TRBD1. The sample taken for sequencing was PBMCs. The TCR was taken from a woman under 30 in good health. The CDR3 spells CSVPGTGYGYTF. For the CDR3, the DNA is TGCAGCGTGCCCGGGACAGGGTACGGCTACACCTTC.